This T cell receptor beta chain was captured in a study of shared clonotypes between healthy human individuals. V was cut by 4 bases and J by 6 bases, with 15 bases left in between. Germline lookup yields CDR1 SNHLY and CDR2 FYNNEI. CDR3 length: 14 amino acids. At the deep level, the assay was run. Replicate sorted-subset PCRs were loaded with 150 to 250 ng DNA, about 30,000 T cell genomes. Clones were sequenced by immunoSEQ multiplex PCR, and TCRdb holds only the in-frame ones, with some missing. The sample shows about 2.3 million clones, 85% to 95% of them seen only once. Input material: naive CD4+ T cells from PBMCs. Subset: CD45RA+ positively selected. This receptor was taken from a man younger than 35 in good health. Some clones in this sample may be carry-over from other donors' samples. The chain employs TRBV2 and TRBJ1-2; perhaps TRBD1 as D (5 bases). The CDR3 bases are TGTGCCAGCAGTGCAGCTACAGGTTCCGATGGCTACACCTTC. It translates to CASSAATGSDGYTF.